This entry lists 7 T cell receptor beta chains sequenced from one sample in a study of blood T cell repertoires in COVID-19 (dated by TCRdb to the early 2020s). Receptor amplification or capture employed the immunoSEQ multiplex PCR assay. TCRdb mirrors the immuneACCESS table, restricted to in-frame sequences. Some clones are absent from its copies; in checked studies, under half trace to an unresolved V gene, and the reason for the others is unknown. For this sample the table gives around 700,000 clones, of which 85% to 90% were detected only once. Of the sample, over 0.2% is held by the ten largest clones. The material sequenced was peripheral blood. These receptors all stem from a young woman with acute or convalescent COVID-19.

This chain connects TRBV19 to TRBJ2-5; perhaps TRBD1 as D (5 bases). V gave up 6 bases and J gave up 5 bases, with 16 bases separating them. CDR3 size: 14 residues. Germline V gene lookup returns CDR1 LNHDA and CDR2 SQIVND (reference sequence). The CDR3 sequence: CASRDTTPGETQYF. The CDR3 DNA follows: TGTGCCAGTAGGGACACAACGCCAGGGGAGACCCAGTACTTC.

Here the CDR3 DNA reads TGTGCCAGCAGGTCGAACAGGGGCGGCTACGAGCAGTACTTC. Translating gives CASRSNRGGYEQYF. This sequence joins TRBV7-9 and TRBJ2-7, with 7 bases fitting TRBD1. The V segment lost 6 bases and the J segment 3 bases; nucleotides outside the gene matches: 8. Germline V gives CDR1 SEHNR, CDR2 FQNEAQ (reference sequence). The CDR3 spans 14 residues.

A remark on this clone: Other DNA sequences in the sample encode the same CDR3. This sequence joins TRBV5-1 and TRBJ2-7; 11 bases are a match to TRBD2. CDR1 and CDR2 from the germline V gene are SGHRS and YFSETQ. The V segment lost 0 bases and the J segment 2 bases; nucleotides outside the gene matches: 1. The CDR3 has 15 amino acids. CDR3 in DNA: TGCGCCAGCAGCTTGGCTAGCGGGGGGACCTACGAGCAGTACTTC. Encoded protein: CASSLASGGTYEQYF.

The J gene is TRBJ1-2, the V gene TRBV6-5, with D maybe TRBD1 (5 bases). V dropped 4 bases and J dropped 6 bases, with 12 bases sitting between them. The CDR3 length is 13 residues. The germline V gene has CDR1 MNHEY and CDR2 SVGAGI. Here the CDR3 reads CASSWQGRDGYTF. CDR3 nucleotides: TGTGCCAGCAGTTGGCAGGGAAGAGATGGCTACACCTTC.

The genes are TRBV30 and TRBJ1-2, with 10 nucleotides matching TRBD1. CDR1 and CDR2 (germline): GTSNPN, SVGIG (reference sequence). The V segment lost 2 bases and the J segment 7 bases; nucleotides outside the gene matches: 13. CDR3 length equals 16 residues. DNA of the CDR3: TGTGCCTGGAGTCGTACCGGGACAGGGGTTCAGGGTGGCTACACCTTC. It yields the protein CAWSRTGTGVQGGYTF.

The chain is built from TRBV24-1 and TRBJ2-2; D remains ambiguous. There are 15 residues in the CDR3. Germline CDR1 reads KGHDR; CDR2 reads SFDVKD. V shed 2 bases and J shed 1 base, with 7 bases lying between them. DNA for the CDR3: TGTGCCACCAGTGATTATTCAGGGAACACCGGGGAGCTGTTTTTT. This gives the protein CATSDYSGNTGELFF.

The chain couples TRBV18 to TRBJ1-1, with D unclear. The CDR3 sequence is 15 residues long. CDR1 is KGHSH, CDR2 LQKENI, per germline. Trimming cost V 5 bases and J 0 bases, with 13 bases left between them. Here the CDR3 DNA reads TGTGCCAGCTCATTTATGAGGGTCATGAACACTGAAGCTTTCTTT. Its translation: CASSFMRVMNTEAFF.